This TCR beta chain was identified during a study of T cells after yellow fever vaccination. Study-level information: Low-cell-number fractions were prepared with SMART-Seq v4 Ultra Low Input. Notes on the study in general: Post-booster repertoires contained most primary-vaccination clones again (96% CD4, roughly 91% CD8).

Generation of TCR cDNA used 5'RACE template switching (which added a universal primer site and UMIs). MiXCR was run by TCRdb on the 5' RACE reads, yielding one entry per CDR3 protein. The sample shows 150,000 to 200,000 distinct CDR3 sequences, 9.5% to 11% of them seen only once. This CDR3 has 16 amino acids. CDR1 and CDR2 (germline): MGHRA, YSYEKL. J lost 2 bases, V lost 5 bases, and 9 bases had no gene match. This clonotype was counted ten times or more. Its antigen is undetermined. This clonotype originated in a man younger than 35 who received the YFV17D yellow fever vaccine. The material sequenced was CD8+ T cells sorted from PBMCs, taken 15 days after the yellow fever booster vaccination. The gene calls are TRBV4-1 and TRBJ1-1, with 9 bases identical to TRBD1. CDR3 coding DNA: TGCGCCAGCAGCTCTCGAGTGGGACAGGGAAACACTGAAGCTTTCTTT. Translation: CASSSRVGQGNTEAFF.